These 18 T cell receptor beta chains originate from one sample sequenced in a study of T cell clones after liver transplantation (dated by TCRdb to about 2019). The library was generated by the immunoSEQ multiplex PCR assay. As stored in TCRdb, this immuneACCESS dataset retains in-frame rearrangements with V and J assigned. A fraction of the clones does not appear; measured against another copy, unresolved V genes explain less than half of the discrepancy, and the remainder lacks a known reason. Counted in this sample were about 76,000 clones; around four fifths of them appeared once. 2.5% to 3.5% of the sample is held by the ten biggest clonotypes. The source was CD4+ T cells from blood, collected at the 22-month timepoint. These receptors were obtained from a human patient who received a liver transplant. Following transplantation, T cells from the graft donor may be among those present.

The CDR3 loop is CASSLARQFGADTQYF. The CDR3 nucleotides are TGTGCCAGCAGCTTGGCTAGACAGTTTGGCGCAGATACGCAGTATTTT. V is TRBV5-6 and J is TRBJ2-3, with D possibly being TRBD1 (5 bases). The CDR3 has 16 amino acids. V was pared by 0 bases and J by 4 bases, with 15 bases between. Germline V lookup: CDR1 SGHDT, CDR2 YYEEEE.

CDR3 nucleotide sequence: TGTGCCAGCAGGGGGGGGACTAGTGGAGAGACCCAGTACTTC. Translating it yields CASRGGTSGETQYF. The chain links TRBV5-4 to TRBJ2-5, with 8 positions matching TRBD2. From germline, CDR1 is SGHNT and CDR2 YYREEE (reference sequence). V was pared by 5 bases and J by 4 bases, with 7 bases of the junction left unmatched. CDR3 length equals 14 residues.

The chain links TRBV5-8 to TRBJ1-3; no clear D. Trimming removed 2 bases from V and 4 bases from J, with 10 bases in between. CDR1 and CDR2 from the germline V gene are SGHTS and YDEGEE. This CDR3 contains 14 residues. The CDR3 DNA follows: TGTGCCAGCAGCTTAAAAAGGGTCGGAAACACCATATATTTT. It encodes CASSLKRVGNTIYF.

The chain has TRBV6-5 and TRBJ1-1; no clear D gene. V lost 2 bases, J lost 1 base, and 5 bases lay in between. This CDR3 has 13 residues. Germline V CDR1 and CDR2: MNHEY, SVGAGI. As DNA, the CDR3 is TGTGCCAGCAGTTACGGGCGGAACACTGAAGCTTTCTTT. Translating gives CASSYGRNTEAFF.

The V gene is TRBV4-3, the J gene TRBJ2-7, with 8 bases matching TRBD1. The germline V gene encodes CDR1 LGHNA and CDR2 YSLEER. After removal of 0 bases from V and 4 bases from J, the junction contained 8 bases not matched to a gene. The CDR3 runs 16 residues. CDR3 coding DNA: TGCGCCAGCAGCCAAGATCCGCAGGGGGCCGGTTACGAGCAGTACTTC. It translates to CASSQDPQGAGYEQYF.

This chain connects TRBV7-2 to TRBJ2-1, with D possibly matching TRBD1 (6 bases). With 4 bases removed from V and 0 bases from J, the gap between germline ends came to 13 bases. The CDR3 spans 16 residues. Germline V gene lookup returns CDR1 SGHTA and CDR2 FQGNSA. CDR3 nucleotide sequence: TGTGCCAGCAGCTCCCCGGACAGAAGCTCCTACAATGAGCAGTTCTTC. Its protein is CASSSPDRSSYNEQFF.

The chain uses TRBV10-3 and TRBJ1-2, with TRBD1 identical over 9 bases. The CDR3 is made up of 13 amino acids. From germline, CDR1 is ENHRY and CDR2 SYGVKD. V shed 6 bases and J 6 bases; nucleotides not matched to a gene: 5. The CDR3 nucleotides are TGTGCCATCAGATTCCGGGACAGGGATGGCTACACCTTC. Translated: CAIRFRDRDGYTF.

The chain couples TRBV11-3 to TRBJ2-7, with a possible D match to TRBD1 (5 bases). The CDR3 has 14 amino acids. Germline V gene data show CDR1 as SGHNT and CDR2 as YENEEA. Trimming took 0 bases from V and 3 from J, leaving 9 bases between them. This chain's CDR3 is CASSLEGTGYEQYF. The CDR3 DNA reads TGTGCCAGCAGCTTAGAAGGAACAGGCTACGAGCAGTACTTC. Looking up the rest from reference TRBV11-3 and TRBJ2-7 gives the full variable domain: EAGVVQSPRYKIIEKKQPVAFWCNPISGHNTLYWYLQNLGQGPELLIRYENEEAVDDSQLPKDRFSAERLKGVDSTLKIQPAELGDSAVYLCASSLEGTGYEQYFGPGTRLTVT.

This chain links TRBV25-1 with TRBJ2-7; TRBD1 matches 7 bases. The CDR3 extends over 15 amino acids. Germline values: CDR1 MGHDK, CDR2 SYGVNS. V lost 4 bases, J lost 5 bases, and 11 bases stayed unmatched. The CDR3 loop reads CASSARTGVGHEQYF. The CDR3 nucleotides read TGTGCCAGCAGTGCTCGTACAGGGGTGGGCCACGAGCAGTACTTC.

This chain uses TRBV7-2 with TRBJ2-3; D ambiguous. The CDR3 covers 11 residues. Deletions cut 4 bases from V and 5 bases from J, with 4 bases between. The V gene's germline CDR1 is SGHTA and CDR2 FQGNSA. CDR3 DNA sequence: TGTGCCAGCAGCTGGTTAGATACGCAGTATTTT. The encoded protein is CASSWLDTQYF. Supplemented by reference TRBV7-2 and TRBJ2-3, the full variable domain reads GAGVSQSPSNKVTEKGKDVELRCDPISGHTALYWYRQSLGQGLEFLIYFQGNSAPDKSGLPSDRFSAERTGGSVSTLTIQRTQQEDSAVYLCASSWLDTQYFGPGTRLTVL.

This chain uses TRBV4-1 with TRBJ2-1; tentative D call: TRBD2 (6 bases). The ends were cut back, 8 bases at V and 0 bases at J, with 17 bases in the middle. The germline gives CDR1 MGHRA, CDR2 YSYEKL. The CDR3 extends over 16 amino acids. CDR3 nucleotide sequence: TGCGCCAGCGGGCCCGGGGCGGGGAGCTCCTACAATGAGCAGTTCTTC. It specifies CASGPGAGSSYNEQFF.

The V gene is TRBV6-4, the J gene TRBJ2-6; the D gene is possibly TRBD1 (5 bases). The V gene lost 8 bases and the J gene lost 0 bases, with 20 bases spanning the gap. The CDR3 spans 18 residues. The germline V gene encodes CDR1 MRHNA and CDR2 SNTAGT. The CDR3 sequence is CASYTQTESISGANVLTF. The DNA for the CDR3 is TGTGCCAGCTATACTCAGACAGAATCAATCTCTGGGGCCAACGTCCTGACTTTC.

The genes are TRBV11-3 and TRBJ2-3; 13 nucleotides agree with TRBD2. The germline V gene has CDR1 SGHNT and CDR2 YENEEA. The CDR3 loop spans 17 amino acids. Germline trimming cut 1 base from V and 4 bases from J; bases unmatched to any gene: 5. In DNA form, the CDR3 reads TGTGCCAGCAGCTTAGCGAAGACTAGCGGGGGGTCAGATACGCAGTATTTT. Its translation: CASSLAKTSGGSDTQYF.

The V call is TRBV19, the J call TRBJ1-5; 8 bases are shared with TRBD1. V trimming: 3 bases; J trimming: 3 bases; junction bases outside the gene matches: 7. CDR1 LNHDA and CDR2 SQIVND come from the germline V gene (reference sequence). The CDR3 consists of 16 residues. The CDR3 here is CASSIPDRGFNQPQHF. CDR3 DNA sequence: TGTGCCAGTAGTATCCCAGACAGGGGATTCAATCAGCCCCAGCATTTT. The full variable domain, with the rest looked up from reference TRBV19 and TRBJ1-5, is DGGITQSPKYLFRKEGQNVTLSCEQNLNHDAMYWYRQDPGQGLRLIYYSQIVNDFQKGDIAEGYSVSREKKESFPLTVTSAQKNPTAFYLCASSIPDRGFNQPQHFGDGTRLSIL.

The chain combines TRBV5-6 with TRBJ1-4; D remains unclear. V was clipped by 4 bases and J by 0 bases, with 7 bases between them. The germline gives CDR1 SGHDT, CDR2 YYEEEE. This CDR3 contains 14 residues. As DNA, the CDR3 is TGTGCCAGCAGCCGCACAACAACTAATGAAAAACTGTTTTTT. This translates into CASSRTTTNEKLFF. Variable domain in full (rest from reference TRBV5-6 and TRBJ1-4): DAGVTQSPTHLIKTRGQQVTLRCSPKSGHDTVSWYQQALGQGPQFIFQYYEEEERQRGNFPDRFSGHQFPNYSSELNVNALLLGDSALYLCASSRTTTNEKLFFGSGTQLSVL.

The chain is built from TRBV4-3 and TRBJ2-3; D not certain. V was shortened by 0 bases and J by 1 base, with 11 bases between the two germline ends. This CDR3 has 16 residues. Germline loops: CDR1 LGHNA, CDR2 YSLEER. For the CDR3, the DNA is TGCGCCAGCAGCCAAGAGTGGGCACGCGGCACAGATACGCAGTATTTT. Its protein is CASSQEWARGTDTQYF.

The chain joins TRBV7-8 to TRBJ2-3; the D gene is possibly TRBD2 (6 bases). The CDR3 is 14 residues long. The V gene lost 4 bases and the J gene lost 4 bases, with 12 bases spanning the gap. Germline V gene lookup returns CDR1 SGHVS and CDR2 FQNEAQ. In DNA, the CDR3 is TGTGCCAGCAGCTCTCTCCCGGGAGCAGATACGCAGTATTTT. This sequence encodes CASSSLPGADTQYF.

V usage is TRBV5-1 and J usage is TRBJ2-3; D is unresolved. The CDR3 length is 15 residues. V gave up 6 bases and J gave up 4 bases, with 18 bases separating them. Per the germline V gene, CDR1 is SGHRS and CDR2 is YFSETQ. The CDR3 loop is CASTTQAGRPDTQYF. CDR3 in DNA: TGCGCCAGCACAACCCAGGCTGGGCGTCCAGATACGCAGTATTTT.